The clone carrying this T cell receptor (beta chain) showed up many times. Its target is unknown. The germline CDR1 and CDR2 sequences are ENHRY and SYGVKD. This CDR3 has 16 residues. Trimming cost V 6 bases and J 6 bases; bases outside gene matches: 14. Individually, cDNA molecules had unique molecular identifiers attached to them. TCRdb reprocessed the 5' RACE reads with MiXCR, giving one entry per CDR3 protein. The data show tens of thousands of distinct CDR3 sequences, 10% to 15% seen once. The source of the sample is a study of early T cells in non-severe SARS-CoV-2 infection. For the study at large: Sequencing targeted bulk RNA from unsorted whole blood, leaving chains unpaired.

Overall study results and limits: Missing private and CD4 specificities, VDJdb matching favored anti-spike CD8 responses.

This sequence originates from an adult who was a healthcare worker with PCR-confirmed SARS-CoV-2 infection or an uninfected control (not recorded which). The sequenced material came from whole blood. V usage is TRBV10-3 and J usage is TRBJ2-3; 8 bases map to TRBD1. CDR3 loop: CAIREQGVGVADTQYF. In DNA form, the CDR3 reads TGTGCCATCAGGGAACAGGGGGTCGGAGTTGCGGATACGCAGTATTTT.